This entry lists 25 T cell receptor beta chains sequenced from one sample in a study of blood T cells in healthy people across ages. Together with a sample-barcoded 5' primer, a J-beta primer mix was included in a second PCR lasting about 6 to 11 cycles. TCRdb reprocessed the 5' RACE reads via MiXCR and lists one record per CDR3 protein. The data show 1.4 million to 1.5 million distinct CDR3 sequences, roughly 40% seen once. Sequenced material: blood. The receptors here all came from a woman in her late teens or twenties in good health.

V and J are TRBV9 and TRBJ2-2; maybe TRBD1 (6 bases). The V end lost 5 bases, the J end lost 0 bases, and 8 bases lay between the germline ends. CDR3 length: 14 amino acids. Germline lookup yields CDR1 SGDLS and CDR2 YYNGEE. CDR3 in amino acids: CASRGQTNTGELFF. The CDR3 DNA is TGTGCCAGCAGGGGACAAACGAACACCGGGGAGCTGTTTTTT.

This clonotype was seen only a few times. The chain employs TRBV25-1 and TRBJ1-1, with a weak D call TRBD1 (6 bases). V lost 6 bases and J 0 bases, leaving 11 bases between the germline ends. Germline V CDR1 and CDR2: MGHDK, SYGVNS. The CDR3 sequence is 14 residues long. Written as DNA, the CDR3 is TGTGCCAGCAGAGAACAGGGTTTGAACACTGAAGCTTTCTTT. Protein product: CASREQGLNTEAFF.

V is TRBV28 and J is TRBJ2-4; weak D call: TRBD2 (6 bases). The CDR3 runs 16 residues. The V gene's germline CDR1 is MDHEN and CDR2 SYDVKM. The germline V and J ends were trimmed by 1 base and 0 bases, with 10 bases remaining between them. CDR3 in amino acids: CASSLYGGVAKNIQYF. Written as DNA, the CDR3 is TGTGCCAGCAGTTTATACGGCGGGGTAGCCAAAAACATTCAGTACTTC.

The chain combines TRBV5-4 with TRBJ2-3; D remains unclear. Trimming pared 0 bases from V and 7 bases from J, leaving 24 bases between. Per germline, CDR1 SGHNT and CDR2 YYREEE (reference sequence). The length of the CDR3 is 18 residues. The CDR3 loop is CASSLVGPSSDIGYTQYF. CDR3 bases: TGTGCCAGCAGCTTGGTTGGTCCCTCGAGCGACATCGGATATACGCAGTATTTT.

This clonotype has only a few counts. The rearrangement joins TRBV20-1 to TRBJ1-2; the D is unclear. Deletions cut 1 base from V and 4 bases from J, with 10 bases between. The CDR3 is 13 amino acids. CDR1 is DFQATT, CDR2 SNEGSKA, per germline (reference sequence). The CDR3 loop reads CSARGNALYGYTF. DNA for the CDR3: TGCAGTGCTAGAGGGAACGCCCTCTATGGCTACACCTTC.

The chain combines TRBV20-1 with TRBJ2-1; 11 nucleotides align to TRBD2. With 2 bases clipped from V and 0 bases from J, the junction kept 6 bases outside the gene matches. The CDR3 extends over 17 amino acids. The germline gives CDR1 DFQATT, CDR2 SNEGSKA (reference sequence). CDR3 sequence reads: CSARRLAGGTSYNEQFF. CDR3 bases: TGCAGTGCTAGACGGCTAGCGGGGGGTACCTCCTACAATGAGCAGTTCTTC.

The rearrangement links TRBV7-9 to TRBJ2-1, with D possibly TRBD2 on 6 matching bases. Trimming pared 7 bases from V and 6 bases from J, leaving 19 bases between. The CDR3 has 15 residues. The V gene's germline CDR1 is SEHNR and CDR2 FQNEAQ (reference sequence). CDR3 nucleotide sequence: TGTGCCAGCAACAAACTAGCCTCATGGACCAATGAGCAGTTCTTC. This sequence encodes CASNKLASWTNEQFF.

The chain has TRBV20-1 and TRBJ2-1; TRBD2 aligns across 10 bases. The V gene end was trimmed by 3 bases and the J gene end by 7 bases; junction bases not matched to a gene: 12. The germline V gene encodes CDR1 DFQATT and CDR2 SNEGSKA (reference sequence). The CDR3 totals 16 residues. CDR3 nucleotides: TGCAGTGCTAGGGCTGCTAGCGGGAGAGGAGGTAATGAGCAGTTCTTC. It specifies CSARAASGRGGNEQFF.

This chain uses TRBV6-1 with TRBJ2-3; 9 bases fit TRBD1. Germline CDR1 and CDR2: MNHNS and SASEGT. The V and J ends lost 2 bases and 5 bases, in that order; junction bases with no gene match: 2. This CDR3 contains 14 residues. The CDR3 loop is CASSETGGIDTQYF. The CDR3 nucleotides read TGTGCCAGCAGTGAAACAGGGGGCATAGATACGCAGTATTTT.

This chain joins TRBV3-1 and TRBJ2-3; TRBD2 aligns across 7 bases. From germline, CDR1 is LGHDT and CDR2 YNNKEL (reference sequence). The CDR3 totals 17 residues. The ends lost 0 bases at V and 0 bases at J; junction bases unmatched: 6. CDR3 protein: CASSQEIGGGSTDTQYF. DNA for the CDR3: TGTGCCAGCAGCCAAGAGATCGGCGGGGGTAGCACAGATACGCAGTATTTT.

The V and J genes are TRBV10-3 and TRBJ2-2; 9 bases fit TRBD2. Germline loops: CDR1 ENHRY, CDR2 SYGVKD. The CDR3 is made up of 18 amino acids. After removal of 0 bases from V and 1 base from J, the junction contained 6 bases not matched to a gene. CDR3 amino acids: CAISESAMREGNTGELFF. The DNA for the CDR3 is TGTGCCATCAGTGAGTCAGCCATGCGGGAGGGGAACACCGGGGAGCTGTTTTTT.

V gene TRBV5-1 combines with J gene TRBJ2-7; 7 positions match TRBD2. After removal of 1 base from V and 2 bases from J, the junction contained 6 bases not matched to a gene. Germline CDR1 SGHRS, CDR2 YFSETQ. The CDR3 totals 15 residues. The CDR3 protein is CASSLTLAATYEQYF. DNA of the CDR3: TGCGCCAGCAGCTTGACCCTAGCGGCCACCTACGAGCAGTACTTC.

The chain has TRBV24-1 and TRBJ2-5; the D gene is possibly TRBD2 (5 bases). CDR1 is KGHDR and CDR2 is SFDVKD in the germline V gene. This CDR3 comprises 14 residues. Trimming removed 5 bases at V and 3 bases at J, with 12 bases between. The CDR3 reads CATSGASGEETQYF. The CDR3 coding sequence is TGTGCCACCAGTGGAGCCTCCGGGGAAGAGACCCAGTACTTC.

About this clonotype itself: One junction end does not reproduce the germline sequence, and a read error may be involved. CDR3 amino acids: CAGSSLLGTGDEEQYF. DNA of the CDR3: TGCGCCGGCAGCTCGCTACTCGGGACAGGGGATGAAGAGCAGTACTTC. The V and J genes are TRBV5-1 and TRBJ2-5; TRBD1 matches at 10 bases. The CDR3 is 16 residues long. The germline V gene encodes CDR1 SGHRS and CDR2 YFSETQ. The variable domain in full, with the rest retrieved from reference TRBV5-1 and TRBJ2-5, is KAGVTQTPRYLIKTRGQQVTLSCSPISGHRSVSWYQQTPGQGLQFLFEYFSETQRNKGNFPGRFSGRQFSNSRSEMNVSTLELGDSALYLCAGSSLLGTGDEEQYFGPGTRLLVL.

The chain is built from TRBV7-9 and TRBJ1-3; D is undetermined. The CDR3 contains 15 residues. CDR1 and CDR2 (germline): SEHNR, FQNEAQ (reference sequence). The V end lost 5 bases, the J end lost 0 bases, and 11 bases lay between the germline ends. CDR3 DNA sequence: TGTGCCAGCAGCAGTCGAGAGAACTCTGGAAACACCATATATTTT. It is translated as CASSSRENSGNTIYF.

There are a few counts of this clonotype. V is TRBV12-3 or TRBV12-4 and J is TRBJ2-3; D remains ambiguous. Trimming left V 5 bases short and J 2 bases short, with 11 bases between. This CDR3 is built from 14 residues. CDR3 coding DNA: TGTGCCAGCAGTAACAGACGGGTCACAGATACGCAGTATTTT. Protein product: CASSNRRVTDTQYF.

This clonotype was observed a single time. This chain uses TRBV27 with TRBJ2-7; 10 positions match TRBD1. Trimming took 5 bases from V and 3 from J; bases not matched to a gene: 4. Germline V CDR1 and CDR2: MNHEY, SMNVEV (reference sequence). There are 14 residues in the CDR3. CDR3 in amino acids: CASSKDRGNYEQYF. In nucleotides, the CDR3 is TGTGCCAGCAGTAAGGACAGGGGGAACTACGAGCAGTACTTC.

This clonotype was picked up a small number of times. The rearrangement uses TRBV5-1 and TRBJ1-4, with 10 bases aligning to TRBD1. The CDR3 runs to 16 residues. The V and J ends lost 0 bases and 4 bases, in that order; junction bases with no gene match: 3. Germline CDR1 is SGHRS and CDR2 is YFSETQ. The CDR3 sequence is CASSLGQGASNEKLFF. CDR3 DNA: TGCGCCAGCAGCTTGGGACAGGGGGCGAGTAATGAAAAACTGTTTTTT.

This clonotype was observed a few times. The J gene is TRBJ2-5, the V gene TRBV6-5, with D possibly TRBD2 on 6 matching bases. The CDR3 loop spans 12 amino acids. Germline values: CDR1 MNHEY, CDR2 SVGAGI. V lost 2 bases to trimming and J lost 11 bases, with 12 bases between them. The CDR3 DNA follows: TGTGCCAGCAGTTACCCACGCGGGGAGCAGTACTTC. Encoded protein: CASSYPRGEQYF.

This clonotype was counted a few times. This chain connects TRBV6-1 to TRBJ1-1; D ambiguous. Germline V CDR1 and CDR2: MNHNS, SASEGT. The CDR3 length is 13 residues. V lost 2 bases, J lost 0 bases, and 4 bases lay in between. CDR3 residues: CASSEKMNTEAFF. Here the CDR3 DNA reads TGTGCCAGCAGTGAAAAGATGAACACTGAAGCTTTCTTT.

The chain joins TRBV19 to TRBJ2-3; tentatively, D is TRBD2 (6 bases). The germline V gene has CDR1 LNHDA and CDR2 SQIVND (reference sequence). V was pared by 6 bases and J by 0 bases, with 13 bases between. This CDR3 region has 15 residues. CDR3: CASSMGTQSTDTQYF. As DNA, the CDR3 is TGTGCCAGTAGCATGGGGACTCAAAGCACAGATACGCAGTATTTT.

This clonotype was recorded many times. This chain joins TRBV20-1 and TRBJ2-7; possibly TRBD1 for D (6 bases). The V gene's germline CDR1 is DFQATT and CDR2 SNEGSKA (reference sequence). The CDR3 consists of 12 residues. The CDR3 nucleotides are TGCAGCGCCACAGGGAGCTCCTACGAGCAGTACTTC. Protein sequence: CSATGSSYEQYF.

This clonotype was recorded a few times. The chain has TRBV27 and TRBJ1-1; D remains unclear. In germline, CDR1 is MNHEY, CDR2 SMNVEV (reference sequence). V was shortened by 1 base and J by 6 bases, with 15 bases between the two germline ends. CDR3 size: 15 residues. This CDR3 reads CASSLFPIPAAEAFF. The CDR3 coding sequence is TGTGCCAGCAGTTTATTCCCAATCCCTGCGGCTGAAGCTTTCTTT.

This clonotype has a handful of counts. In DNA form, the CDR3 reads TGCGCCAGCAGCCAGGCTGGGACAGACAAACACCTTGGGGAGCTGTTTTTT. This translates into CASSQAGTDKHLGELFF. This sequence joins TRBV4-1 and TRBJ2-2; TRBD1 matches 7 bases. This CDR3 contains 17 residues. From germline, CDR1 is MGHRA and CDR2 YSYEKL. With V trimmed by 3 bases and J by 8 bases, 15 bases remained unmatched.

The chain couples TRBV20-1 to TRBJ2-5; 7 bases match TRBD2. With 6 bases clipped from V and 1 base from J, the junction kept 5 bases outside the gene matches. CDR3 length equals 13 residues. CDR1 is DFQATT and CDR2 is SNEGSKA in the germline V gene (reference sequence). The CDR3 sequence is CSAWASGQETQYF. The CDR3 bases are TGCAGTGCATGGGCTAGCGGCCAAGAGACCCAGTACTTC.